Presented here are 6 T cell receptor beta chains from one specimen sequenced in a study of STAT3 mutations in large granular lymphocyte leukemia. Notes on the study in general: At least one immunodominant TCR beta clonotype appeared in every T-cell large granular lymphocyte leukemia patient.

TCRdb's table, derived via immunoSEQ multiplex PCR, lists solely in-frame clones and lacks some. The sample has more than 9,500 clones, roughly 85% seen once; the top ten hold approximately 87%. No antigen has been identified for these receptors. The sequenced material came from peripheral blood mononuclear cells. The receptors originated from a man older than 75 with T-cell large granular lymphocyte leukemia. Some clones in this sample may be carry-over from other donors' samples.

This chain joins TRBV6-5 and TRBJ2-5; 8 bases are shared with TRBD2. V shed 8 bases, J shed 4 bases, and the junction held 12 bases outside the gene matches. Germline CDR1 and CDR2: MNHEY and SVGAGI. The CDR3 runs 15 residues. The CDR3 region has the DNA TGTGCCAGCCGCCCCCCGGGACTAGGGATAGAGACCCAGTACTTC. Translating gives CASRPPGLGIETQYF.

V usage is TRBV5-1 and J usage is TRBJ1-1, with D uncertain. Between the trimmed V and J ends, which lost 2 bases and 3 bases, there was a span of 14 bases. In germline, CDR1 is SGHRS, CDR2 YFSETQ. The CDR3 sequence is 15 residues long. The CDR3 region is CASSLGGEWDTEAFF. CDR3 coding DNA: TGCGCCAGCAGCTTAGGCGGCGAGTGGGACACTGAAGCTTTCTTT.

This rearrangement joins TRBV30 to TRBJ1-5; D is possibly TRBD1 (5 bases). The CDR3 sequence is 14 residues long. V lost 1 base and J lost 9, with 16 bases in between. The germline V gene has CDR1 GTSNPN and CDR2 SVGIG (reference sequence). The chain's CDR3 is CAWSEGTVEGPQHF. CDR3 DNA sequence: TGTGCCTGGAGTGAGGGGACGGTGGAAGGGCCCCAGCATTTT.

V is TRBV28 and J is TRBJ2-5, with a possible D match to TRBD1 (7 bases). CDR3 length: 14 residues. The V gene's germline CDR1 is MDHEN and CDR2 SYDVKM. Trimming took off 8 bases at V and 0 bases at J, with 13 bases between the two ends. DNA of the CDR3: TGTGCCAGCGGGAGGACAGGAGACCAAGAGACCCAGTACTTC. Translation: CASGRTGDQETQYF.

The rearrangement links TRBV7-8 to TRBJ1-5, with D possibly matching TRBD1 (6 bases). V lost 0 bases and J lost 0, with 12 bases in between. Germline V gives CDR1 SGHVS, CDR2 FQNEAQ. This CDR3 region has 17 residues. The DNA of the CDR3 is TGTGCCAGCAGCTTAGCGCTGTCAGGGGATAGCAATCAGCCCCAGCATTTT. This translates into CASSLALSGDSNQPQHF.

This rearrangement joins TRBV19 to TRBJ1-4; no reliable D call. The V and J ends lost 6 bases and 1 base respectively, with 6 bases between them. CDR1 is LNHDA and CDR2 is SQIVND in the germline V gene (reference sequence). CDR3 length: 13 amino acids. The CDR3 DNA follows: TGTGCCAGTAGCACCGTAACTAATGAAAAACTGTTTTTT. Translation: CASSTVTNEKLFF.